Listed below are T cell receptor beta chains from one sample, sequenced in a study of beta chain features in type 1 diabetes. Profiling relied on immunoSEQ multiplex PCR, and the TCRdb table lists in-frame clones only, not all of them. The sample has 20,000 to 30,000 clones, roughly 69% seen once. The sample was Tregs from blood. All receptors come from a young man with type 1 diabetes. CDR3s include the opening cysteine and the closing phenylalanine or tryptophan. A D gene is named only where the DNA matches it firmly. Clone size is given for some rows only: seen once, a few or many times, or a class if the clone is expanded.

J gene	clone size	V gene	D gene	CDR3 protein	CDR3 DNA
TRBJ1-1	-	TRBV29-1	-	CSVSAVSTEAFF	TGCAGCGTCTCGGCGGTGAGCACTGAAGCTTTCTTT
TRBJ2-3	-	TRBV10-3	-	CAISESEVFPTQYF	TGTGCCATCAGTGAGTCGGAGGTGTTCCCTACGCAGTATTTT
TRBJ2-1	-	TRBV19	TRBD1	CASSISSRGTGGHNEQFF	TGTGCCAGTAGTATTTCGTCGAGAGGGACAGGGGGACATAATGAGCAGTTCTTC
TRBJ1-1	-	TRBV5-1	-	CASSKDRNTEAFF	TGCGCCAGCAGCAAAGACAGGAACACTGAAGCTTTCTTT
TRBJ2-3	-	TRBV10-1	-	CATGDTDTQYF	TGCGCCACAGGGGACACAGATACGCAGTATTTT
TRBJ2-4	-	TRBV5-4	-	CASSFQGSRIDF	TGTGCCAGCAGCTTCCAGGGGAGTAGGATTGACTTC
TRBJ2-3	-	TRBV6-1	-	CASASSASTDTQYF	TGTGCCAGCGCTTCTAGCGCATCCACAGATACGCAGTATTTT
TRBJ2-1	-	TRBV30	TRBD1	CAWSVLDRGQFF	TGTGCCTGGAGTGTACTGGACAGGGGGCAGTTCTTC
TRBJ2-7	-	TRBV7-9	TRBD1	CASSSRTGKPYEQYF	TGTGCCAGCAGCTCCAGGACAGGAAAGCCCTACGAGCAGTACTTC
TRBJ2-7	-	TRBV27	-	CASSLSVQGKGEQYF	TGTGCCAGCAGTTTATCGGTCCAGGGGAAAGGCGAGCAGTACTTC
TRBJ1-3	-	TRBV29-1	-	CSVHTSGNTIYF	TGCAGCGTCCACACCTCTGGAAACACCATATATTTT
TRBJ2-3	-	TRBV21-1	-	CASSNARFGTDTQYF	TGTGCCAGCAGCAACGCGCGGTTCGGCACAGATACGCAGTATTTT
TRBJ2-7	-	TRBV27	TRBD1	CASSFWDRINEQYF	TGTGCCAGCAGTTTCTGGGACAGAATTAACGAGCAGTACTTC
TRBJ2-2	-	TRBV7-9	-	CASSLGGGTGELFF	TGTGCCAGCAGCTTAGGGGGCGGCACCGGGGAGCTGTTTTTT
TRBJ2-5	-	TRBV27	-	CASRFGHSETQYF	TGTGCCAGCAGATTCGGACATAGTGAGACCCAGTACTTC
TRBJ2-2	-	TRBV29-1	TRBD1	CSVEPGTGAGELFF	TGCAGCGTTGAACCCGGGACAGGGGCCGGGGAGCTGTTTTTT
TRBJ2-3	-	TRBV30	TRBD2	CAWREAGAGGTDTQYF	TGTGCCTGGAGAGAAGCGGGGGCGGGAGGGACAGATACGCAGTATTTT
TRBJ1-5	-	TRBV9	TRBD1	CASSVACRGLLINQPQHF	TGTGCCAGCAGCGTAGCTTGCAGGGGGCTGCTGATCAATCAGCCCCAGCATTTT
TRBJ2-3	-	TRBV2	TRBD2	CASIPSRAGGLTDTQYF	TGTGCCAGCATCCCTTCTAGAGCGGGGGGGTTGACAGATACGCAGTATTTT
TRBJ1-2	-	TRBV4-3	TRBD1	CASSLGTGRSYGYTF	TGCGCCAGCAGCCTAGGGACAGGGCGAAGCTATGGCTACACCTTC
TRBJ2-1	-	TRBV7-9	TRBD1	CASSLGGRGFYNEQFF	TGTGCCAGCAGCTTAGGTGGCAGGGGGTTCTACAATGAGCAGTTCTTC
TRBJ2-1	-	TRBV27	TRBD1	CASSLKDRSVFLNEQFF	TGTGCCAGCAGTTTAAAGGACAGGTCGGTGTTCCTGAATGAGCAGTTCTTC
TRBJ2-7	medium-sized	TRBV18	TRBD2	CASSQTSGSVVGQYF	TGTGCCAGCTCACAGACTAGCGGGAGTGTGGTAGGGCAGTACTTC
TRBJ2-3	-	TRBV6-6	TRBD2	CASSRQLATTDTQYF	TGTGCCAGCAGCCGTCAACTAGCGACCACAGATACGCAGTATTTT
TRBJ2-2	-	TRBV19	-	CASKRSEIGELFF	TGTGCCAGTAAGAGGAGCGAGATCGGGGAGCTGTTTTTT
TRBJ2-7	few	TRBV7-2	-	CASSPRYEQYF	TGTGCCAGCAGCCCCCGCTACGAGCAGTACTTC
TRBJ1-3	-	TRBV7-9	-	CASSFTVSGNTIYF	TGTGCCAGCAGCTTCACTGTGTCTGGAAACACCATATATTTT
TRBJ2-3	-	TRBV18	TRBD2	CASSPRGGVGTDTQYF	TGTGCCAGCTCACCACGCGGGGGAGTGGGCACAGATACGCAGTATTTT
TRBJ1-2	-	TRBV10-3	TRBD1	CAIRLGDREDGYTF	TGTGCCATCAGGTTGGGGGACAGGGAGGATGGCTACACCTTC
TRBJ1-1	once	TRBV19	-	CASSGGTEAFF	TGTGCCAGTAGCGGGGGTACTGAAGCTTTCTTT
TRBJ2-7	few	TRBV10-2	-	CASRMVANYEQYF	TGCGCCAGCAGGATGGTTGCTAATTACGAGCAGTACTTC
TRBJ1-6	-	TRBV5-4	TRBD1	CASSLDRGIFRPLHF	TGTGCCAGCAGCTTGGACAGGGGAATTTTCAGACCCCTCCACTTT
TRBJ2-7	few	TRBV18	-	CASSPEQSYEQYF	TGTGCCAGCTCACCGGAACAGTCCTACGAGCAGTACTTC
TRBJ1-2	few	TRBV5-1	-	CASSLDHRENGYTF	TGCGCCAGCAGCTTGGATCACAGGGAGAACGGCTACACCTTC
TRBJ1-2	few	TRBV7-2	-	CASSLGSTGMRGYTF	TGTGCCAGCAGCTTAGGTTCGACGGGGATGAGGGGCTACACCTTC
TRBJ1-2	-	TRBV7-9	-	CASSPIVDRNYGYTF	TGTGCCAGCAGCCCGATCGTCGACAGGAACTATGGCTACACCTTC
TRBJ1-1	once	TRBV19	-	CASSRQGSKAEAFF	TGTGCCAGTAGTAGGCAGGGCTCAAAGGCTGAAGCTTTCTTT